This T cell receptor beta chain appears in the sequencing data of a study of T cell repertoires in cytomegalovirus infection. Study overall: Well-studied HLA-B-restricted epitopes and recently identified HLA-C-restricted epitopes of CMV were both used in the study. Indications came from public TCR beta signatures; they pointed to CMV infection and to a matching HLA type.

In TCRdb, the reads were re-called with MiXCR into one record per CDR3 protein. The sample includes 110,000 or so distinct CDR3 sequences, roughly 31% of them seen just once. This CDR3 spans 13 amino acids. Trimming removed 5 bases from V and 1 base from J, with 8 bases in between. Germline V gene sequence: CDR1 MNHEY, CDR2 SVGEGT. Of note for this clonotype: Its matching antigen is unknown.

The origin of this receptor is a human donor in good health (CMV status not recorded). Some clones in this sample may be carry-over from other donors' samples. Source: CD8+ T cells from cultured PBMCs, taken from culture after CMV antigen stimulation. The rearrangement links TRBV6-2 or TRBV6-3 to TRBJ1-1; possible D gene TRBD1, 6 bases. The CDR3: CASSGGTNTEAFF. The DNA for the CDR3 is TGTGCCAGCAGTGGGGGCACGAACACTGAAGCTTTCTTT.